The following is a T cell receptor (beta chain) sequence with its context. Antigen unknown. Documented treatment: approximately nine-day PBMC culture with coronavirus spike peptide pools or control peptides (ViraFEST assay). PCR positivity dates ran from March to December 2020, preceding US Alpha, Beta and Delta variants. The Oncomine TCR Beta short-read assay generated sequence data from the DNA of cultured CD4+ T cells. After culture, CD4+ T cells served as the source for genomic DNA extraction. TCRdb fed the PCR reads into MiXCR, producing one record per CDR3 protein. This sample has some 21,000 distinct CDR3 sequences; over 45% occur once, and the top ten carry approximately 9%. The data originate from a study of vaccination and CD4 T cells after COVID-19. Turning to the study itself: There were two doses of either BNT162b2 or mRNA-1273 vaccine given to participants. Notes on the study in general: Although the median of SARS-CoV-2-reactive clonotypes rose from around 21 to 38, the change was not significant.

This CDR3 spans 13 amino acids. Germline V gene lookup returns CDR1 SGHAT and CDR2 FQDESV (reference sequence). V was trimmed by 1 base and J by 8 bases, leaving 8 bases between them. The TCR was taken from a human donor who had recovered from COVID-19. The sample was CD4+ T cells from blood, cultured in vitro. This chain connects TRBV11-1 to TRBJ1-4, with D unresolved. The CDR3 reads CASSLDRMEKLFF. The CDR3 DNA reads TGTGCCAGCAGCTTAGATCGGATGGAAAAACTGTTTTTT.